The 32 T cell receptor beta chains in this list originate from one sample, sequenced in a study of cytomegalovirus exposure and HLA in healthy donors. The PCR was carried out with 60 Vbeta primers and 13 Jbeta primers. Repertoires were generated with immunoSEQ multiplex PCR, while TCRdb's copy carries only in-frame clones and drops some. The sample lists around 150,000 clones, about 82% occurring once. Sequenced material: PBMCs. All receptors derive from a female donor in good health and CMV-seropositive.

The CDR3 loop reads CASSLAGQGARGYTF. The DNA of the CDR3 is TGTGCCAGCAGCTTAGCGGGACAGGGGGCGCGGGGCTACACCTTC. The chain carries TRBV7-9 and TRBJ1-2, with TRBD1 matching 12 bases. This CDR3 is 15 amino acids long. J lost 8 bases, V lost 0 bases, and 4 bases had no gene match. Germline loops: CDR1 SEHNR, CDR2 FQNEAQ (reference sequence).

This clone was seen once. The chain couples TRBV7-9 to TRBJ2-7; TRBD2 is a possible D gene (6 bases). Germline CDR1 and CDR2: SEHNR and FQNEAQ (reference sequence). This CDR3 has 19 residues. Trimming pared 5 bases from V and 4 bases from J, leaving 30 bases between. In DNA form, the CDR3 reads TGTGCCAGCAGCGGGTCGGACCGGGGAGGCGGCAATTTGGTATACGAGCAGTACTTC. It codes for CASSGSDRGGGNLVYEQYF.

The chain couples TRBV4-2 to TRBJ1-5; a weak D match, TRBD1 (6 bases). The V end lost 3 bases, the J end lost 0 bases, and 15 bases lay between the germline ends. This CDR3 has 17 residues. Germline CDR1 and CDR2: LGHNA and YNFKEQ. The CDR3 DNA reads TGTGCCAGCAGCCAGGCAAAAACAGGGAGTAGCAATCAGCCCCAGCATTTT. This gives the protein CASSQAKTGSSNQPQHF.

This clone came up a few times. J is TRBJ1-2 and V is TRBV6-1; 8 bases agree with TRBD1. Per germline, CDR1 MNHNS and CDR2 SASEGT. The ends lost 4 bases at V and 4 bases at J; junction bases unmatched: 11. The CDR3 totals 16 residues. The CDR3 DNA reads TGTGCCAGCAGTGGTCAGGACAGGGCTAAATTCTATGGCTACACCTTC. This codes for CASSGQDRAKFYGYTF.

The chain has TRBV18 and TRBJ1-2, with 10 bases that match TRBD1. This CDR3 spans 13 amino acids. Germline loops: CDR1 KGHSH, CDR2 LQKENI. Trimming took 7 bases from V and 7 from J; bases not matched to a gene: 6. The CDR3 sequence is CASLNRDRGGYTF. CDR3 DNA sequence: TGTGCCAGCTTAAACCGGGACAGGGGTGGCTACACCTTC. Combining the CDR3 with reference TRBV18 and TRBJ1-2 gives the whole variable domain NAGVMQNPRHLVRRRGQEARLRCSPMKGHSHVYWYRQLPEEGLKFMVYLQKENIIDESGMPKERFSAEFPKEGPSILRIQQVVRGDSAAYFCASLNRDRGGYTFGSGTRLTVV.

This clone turned up a few times. The V call is TRBV18, the J call TRBJ2-3; TRBD2 agrees at 9 bases. J lost 2 bases, V lost 6 bases, and 12 bases had no gene match. This CDR3 comprises 17 residues. In germline, CDR1 is KGHSH, CDR2 LQKENI. CDR3: CASSLTYSGSNTDTQYF. The CDR3 nucleotides are TGTGCCAGCTCCCTGACCTATAGCGGGAGCAACACAGATACGCAGTATTTT.

This clone was recorded only once. The chain joins TRBV7-2 to TRBJ2-7; a weak D match, TRBD1 (6 bases). From germline, CDR1 is SGHTA and CDR2 FQGNSA. The CDR3 is 13 residues long. Trimming pared 4 bases from V and 1 base from J, leaving 8 bases between. CDR3 sequence (DNA): TGTGCCAGCAGCTCAGGACAGTCCTACGAGCAGTACTTC. It is translated as CASSSGQSYEQYF.

In its sample, this clone was seen a few times. The rearrangement uses TRBV2 and TRBJ2-3; D not certain. Trimming removed 3 bases from V and 5 bases from J, with 9 bases in between. The CDR3 consists of 13 residues. The germline V gene encodes CDR1 SNHLY and CDR2 FYNNEI. Here the CDR3 reads CASSDGSRDTQYF. The CDR3 DNA reads TGTGCCAGCAGTGATGGGTCTAGAGATACGCAGTATTTT.

The chain has TRBV6-1 and TRBJ1-1; no definite D call. Germline V lookup: CDR1 MNHNS, CDR2 SASEGT. The CDR3 runs 11 residues. The V gene lost 7 bases and the J gene lost 5 bases, with 8 bases spanning the gap. The CDR3 DNA is TGTGCCAGCAAGACCGGGACTGAAGCTTTCTTT. It codes for CASKTGTEAFF.

This clone was observed a few times. The chain carries TRBV5-5 and TRBJ2-1; D is unresolved. CDR3 length: 15 residues. Trimming shortened V by 1 base and J by 0 bases, and 8 bases separated the two germline ends. Germline values: CDR1 SGHKS, CDR2 YYEKEE (reference sequence). The CDR3 DNA reads TGTGCCAGCAGCTTGACGAGCAACTCCTACAATGAGCAGTTCTTC. This codes for CASSLTSNSYNEQFF.

The rearrangement joins TRBV28 to TRBJ2-7; TRBD1 is a possible D gene (6 bases). The length of the CDR3 is 16 residues. The V gene lost 2 bases and the J gene lost 3 bases, with 17 bases spanning the gap. Germline CDR1 and CDR2: MDHEN and SYDVKM. CDR3: CASSLSSAQGGYEQYF. In DNA form, the CDR3 reads TGTGCCAGCAGTTTAAGCAGTGCACAGGGTGGCTACGAGCAGTACTTC.

This clone showed up just a few times. CDR3 sequence (DNA): TGTGCCAGCAGCGAGGGGGCCACCCCCTACGAGCAGTACTTC. Amino acid sequence: CASSEGATPYEQYF. V gene TRBV27 combines with J gene TRBJ2-7, with 7 bases aligning to TRBD1. The CDR3 is 14 residues long. With V trimmed by 6 bases and J by 2 bases, 7 bases remained unmatched. Germline V gene sequence: CDR1 MNHEY, CDR2 SMNVEV (reference sequence).

The chain combines TRBV5-4 with TRBJ2-1; TRBD2 aligns across 7 bases. Germline CDR1 SGHNT, CDR2 YYREEE (reference sequence). V lost 2 bases to trimming and J lost 0 bases; unmatched junction nucleotides: 2. The CDR3 is 15 residues long. The CDR3 region has the DNA TGTGCCAGCAGCTTTCGGGAGGTCTCCTACAATGAGCAGTTCTTC. Protein product: CASSFREVSYNEQFF.

The chain has TRBV30 and TRBJ1-1, with 8 bases fitting TRBD1. Germline CDR1 reads GTSNPN; CDR2 reads SVGIG (reference sequence). The length of the CDR3 is 15 residues. Trimming took 5 bases from V and 0 from J; bases not matched to a gene: 8. The CDR3 DNA is TGTGCCTGGGAAAGAGACAGGGGCATGAACACTGAAGCTTTCTTT. It specifies CAWERDRGMNTEAFF.

Details on this clone: At one end the junction does not follow the germline gene, possibly because of a read error. The CDR3 region has the DNA TGTGCCAGCAGTTTGAACAGGGGGGTAGGCACTGAAGCTCTCTTT. Residues: CASSLNRGVGTEALF. V usage is TRBV6-5 and J usage is TRBJ1-1; the match to TRBD1 covers 8 bases. Germline V CDR1 and CDR2: MNHEY, SVGAGI. This CDR3 is built from 15 residues.

The chain joins TRBV4-1 to TRBJ1-2; a possible D gene is TRBD1 (5 bases). Trimming cost V 0 bases and J 8 bases, with 13 bases left between them. CDR1 and CDR2 (germline): MGHRA, YSYEKL. The CDR3 spans 14 residues. The CDR3 nucleotides are TGCGCCAGCAGCCAAGATGTGCAGGGCCGAGGCTACACCTTC. Protein product: CASSQDVQGRGYTF.

The genes are TRBV14 and TRBJ2-5, with 7 nucleotides matching TRBD1. Trimming cost V 4 bases and J 5 bases; bases outside gene matches: 7. Germline lookup yields CDR1 SGHDN and CDR2 FVKESK. The length of the CDR3 is 14 residues. The CDR3 bases are TGTGCCAGCAGCCCCGTGACAGGGTTGGAGACCCAGTACTTC. Its protein is CASSPVTGLETQYF.

This chain uses TRBV7-3 with TRBJ2-1, with TRBD2 identical over 10 bases. V lost 5 bases to trimming and J lost 7 bases; unmatched junction nucleotides: 8. The CDR3 extends over 15 amino acids. Germline loops: CDR1 SGHTA, CDR2 FQGTGA. CDR3 amino acids: CASSLSGGAGNEQFF. As DNA, the CDR3 is TGTGCCAGCAGCCTCAGCGGGGGGGCGGGAAATGAGCAGTTCTTC. The full variable domain, its missing parts supplied by reference TRBV7-3 and TRBJ2-1, is GAGVSQTPSNKVTEKGKYVELRCDPISGHTALYWYRQSLGQGPEFLIYFQGTGAADDSGLPNDRFFAVRPEGSVSTLKIQRTERGDSAVYLCASSLSGGAGNEQFFGPGTRLTVL.

The chain recombines TRBV7-9 with TRBJ2-3; 9 bases fit TRBD1. The CDR3 covers 15 residues. V gave up 5 bases and J gave up 2 bases; unmatched junction bases: 5. The V gene's germline CDR1 is SEHNR and CDR2 FQNEAQ (reference sequence). CDR3 in amino acids: CASSPGTGHTDTQYF. The CDR3 bases are TGTGCCAGCAGCCCTGGGACAGGGCACACAGATACGCAGTATTTT.

In this sample, this clone turned up a few times. The V gene is TRBV19, the J gene TRBJ2-7; 9 bases agree with TRBD2. The CDR3 has 15 residues. Germline CDR1 is LNHDA and CDR2 is SQIVND (reference sequence). Germline trimming cut 5 bases from V and 0 bases from J; bases unmatched to any gene: 5. The CDR3 here is CASSWGAGGSYEQYF. DNA for the CDR3: TGTGCCAGTAGTTGGGGAGCGGGAGGCTCCTACGAGCAGTACTTC.

The CDR3 spells CASSPEGFGNQPQHF. The DNA of the CDR3 is TGTGCCAGCTCACCGGAGGGTTTCGGCAATCAGCCCCAGCATTTT. V gene TRBV18 combines with J gene TRBJ1-5; D remains unclear. Trimming took off 3 bases at V and 2 bases at J, with 11 bases between the two ends. The CDR3 loop spans 15 amino acids. The germline V gene has CDR1 KGHSH and CDR2 LQKENI.

Only one count was recorded for this clone. V and J are TRBV6-5 and TRBJ1-4; tentatively, D is TRBD1 (6 bases). Germline values: CDR1 MNHEY, CDR2 SVGAGI. V lost 7 bases and J lost 2, with 11 bases in between. The CDR3 sequence is 14 residues long. The CDR3, as DNA: TGTGCCAGCATTCAGGACAGCACTAATGAAAAACTGTTTTTT. This encodes CASIQDSTNEKLFF.

This clone was recorded once. The V call is TRBV15, the J call TRBJ2-1; 11 nucleotides line up with TRBD1. The CDR3 length is 16 residues. CDR1 is LNHNV, CDR2 YYDKDF, per germline (reference sequence). V lost 1 base, J lost 9 bases, and 8 bases stayed unmatched. CDR3 loop: CATSRGPGQGVGEQFF. Written as DNA, the CDR3 is TGTGCCACCAGCAGAGGTCCGGGACAGGGGGTCGGTGAGCAGTTCTTC.

The rearrangement links TRBV30 to TRBJ2-1; the D is unclear. Trimming took off 0 bases at V and 9 bases at J, with 12 bases between the two ends. The germline V gene has CDR1 GTSNPN and CDR2 SVGIG (reference sequence). This CDR3 comprises 13 residues. In nucleotides, the CDR3 is TGTGCCTGGAGTGTTTTCCATCGCAGTGAGCAGTTCTTC. This encodes CAWSVFHRSEQFF.

V and J are TRBV5-4 and TRBJ2-5, with D maybe TRBD1 (5 bases). Germline CDR1 is SGHNT and CDR2 is YYREEE (reference sequence). The V end lost 0 bases, the J end lost 3 bases, and 6 bases lay between the germline ends. This CDR3 region has 13 residues. This CDR3 is CASSLGREETQYF. The CDR3 DNA is TGTGCCAGCAGCTTGGGCAGGGAAGAGACCCAGTACTTC. Supplemented by reference TRBV5-4 and TRBJ2-5, the full variable domain reads ETGVTQSPTHLIKTRGQQVTLRCSSQSGHNTVSWYQQALGQGPQFIFQYYREEENGRGNFPPRFSGLQFPNYSSELNVNALELDDSALYLCASSLGREETQYFGPGTRLLVL.

The chain joins TRBV30 to TRBJ2-1, with TRBD1 identical over 11 bases. V lost 2 bases, J lost 9 bases, and 9 bases stayed unmatched. Germline V CDR1 and CDR2: GTSNPN, SVGIG (reference sequence). This CDR3 contains 15 residues. For the CDR3, the DNA is TGTGCCTGGAGTCCACCGGGACAGGGGGGTAGTGAGCAGTTCTTC. Translated, it gives CAWSPPGQGGSEQFF.

The J gene is TRBJ2-1, the V gene TRBV30, with TRBD2 as a possible D gene (7 bases). This CDR3 region has 14 residues. The germline V gene has CDR1 GTSNPN and CDR2 SVGIG (reference sequence). The germline V and J ends were trimmed by 1 base and 3 bases, with 10 bases remaining between them. CDR3 protein: CAWSEGGVYNEQFF. CDR3 nucleotides: TGTGCCTGGAGTGAGGGGGGGGTCTACAATGAGCAGTTCTTC.

The V and J genes are TRBV5-4 and TRBJ2-1; 8 nucleotides match TRBD2. The length of the CDR3 is 17 residues. Germline V gene data show CDR1 as SGHNT and CDR2 as YYREEE (reference sequence). Trimming at V came to 3 bases and at J to 3 bases, leaving 11 bases not matched to a gene. CDR3 sequence (DNA): TGTGCCAGCAGCTCGCCCCCTCCTAGCGGGCGCTACAATGAGCAGTTCTTC. Its translation is CASSSPPPSGRYNEQFF.

The chain combines TRBV2 with TRBJ2-5; 8 nucleotides agree with TRBD2. Germline V gene data show CDR1 as SNHLY and CDR2 as FYNNEI. V lost 4 bases to trimming and J lost 5 bases; unmatched junction nucleotides: 6. The CDR3 consists of 14 residues. The DNA for the CDR3 is TGTGCCAGCAGTGCGGGGGGGCCCGGGGAGACCCAGTACTTC. The encoded protein is CASSAGGPGETQYF.

The chain employs TRBV7-2 and TRBJ2-7; D unclear. CDR1 and CDR2 (germline): SGHTA, FQGNSA. Trimming took off 2 bases at V and 0 bases at J, with 8 bases between the two ends. This CDR3 spans 14 amino acids. In DNA form, the CDR3 reads TGTGCCAGCAGCTTATTCGCCAGCTCCTACGAGCAGTACTTC. This gives the protein CASSLFASSYEQYF.

This chain links TRBV5-1 with TRBJ1-2, with 7 bases identical to TRBD1. J lost 8 bases, V lost 3 bases, and 13 bases had no gene match. The germline V gene has CDR1 SGHRS and CDR2 YFSETQ. The CDR3 loop spans 15 amino acids. CDR3 loop: CASSWGSGTEVGYTF. Written as DNA, the CDR3 is TGCGCCAGCAGCTGGGGCAGTGGGACAGAAGTCGGCTACACCTTC.

The chain has TRBV2 and TRBJ2-7; 11 bases fit TRBD1. Germline assignment: CDR1 SNHLY and CDR2 FYNNEI. CDR3 length: 13 residues. The V gene end was trimmed by 7 bases and the J gene end by 3 bases; junction bases not matched to a gene: 2. The CDR3, as DNA: TGTGCCAGCAAGGGACAGGGGGACTACGAGCAGTACTTC. Its protein is CASKGQGDYEQYF.